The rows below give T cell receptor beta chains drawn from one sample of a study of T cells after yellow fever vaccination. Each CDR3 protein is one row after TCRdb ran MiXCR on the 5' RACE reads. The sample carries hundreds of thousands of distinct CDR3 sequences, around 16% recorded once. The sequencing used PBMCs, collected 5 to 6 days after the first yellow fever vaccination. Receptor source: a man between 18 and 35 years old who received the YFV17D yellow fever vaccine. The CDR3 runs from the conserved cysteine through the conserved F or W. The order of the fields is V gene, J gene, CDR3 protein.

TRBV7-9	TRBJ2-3	CASSSPRGSTDTQYF
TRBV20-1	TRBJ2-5	CSATGQGMSQETQYF
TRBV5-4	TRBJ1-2	CASKEGLTNYGYTF
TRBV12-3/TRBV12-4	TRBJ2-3	CASSFGQGTDADTQYF
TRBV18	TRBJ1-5	CASSPQPGRNNQPQHF
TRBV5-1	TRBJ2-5	CASSLESGGAETQYF
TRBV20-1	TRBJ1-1	CSARSGVDEAFF
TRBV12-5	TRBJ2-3	CTSGLGGRRSTDTQYF
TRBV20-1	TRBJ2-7	CSARPTGAYEQYF
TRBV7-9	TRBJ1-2	CASSSSPDTTNYGYTF
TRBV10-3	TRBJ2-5	CAISPGTQETQYF
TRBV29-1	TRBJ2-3	CSVPGLNTDTQYF
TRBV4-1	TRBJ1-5	CASSQGGAQPQHF
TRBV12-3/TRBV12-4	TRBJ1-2	CASSLAAEYGYTF
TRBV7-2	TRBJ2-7	CASSEGQGGVYEQYF
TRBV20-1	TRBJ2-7	CSARGRTPYEQYF
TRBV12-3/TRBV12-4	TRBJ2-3	CPSSRDGGTDTQYF
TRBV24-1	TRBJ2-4	CATFDRVGHKNIQYF
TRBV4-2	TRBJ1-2	CASSQNPTGNYGYTF
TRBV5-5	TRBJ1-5	CASSSGRENLGVAQHF
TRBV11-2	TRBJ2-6	CASSVVGTGGVGANVLTF
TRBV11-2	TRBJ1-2	CASSFNSPATDSLYGYTF
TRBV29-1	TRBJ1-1	CSVATLLNTEAFF
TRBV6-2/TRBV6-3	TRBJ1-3	CASSFSTVDDNSGNTIYF
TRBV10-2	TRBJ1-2	CASSEGTVANYGYTF
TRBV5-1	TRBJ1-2	CASSGGQVYGYTF
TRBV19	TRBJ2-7	CASSETGSAYEQYF
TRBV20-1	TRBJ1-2	CSASEPVFGYTF